This T cell receptor beta chain was identified in a study of blood T cell repertoires in COVID-19. Study background: Whether acute or convalescent, the COVID-19 samples came from the United States, Italy and Spain. PBMCs, B-cell-depleted T cells, or T cells provided the cDNA or gDNA that made up the material.

Authors' methods: How many nucleated cells were present was estimated from reference gene primer amplification. TCRdb keeps only in-frame clones here, not all; method: immunoSEQ multiplex PCR. V, J and clone size reflect that table, while D and trimming were determined from the DNA. The sample has 200,000 to 300,000 clones, around 83% seen once. The CDR3 is 14 amino acids. Per the germline V gene, CDR1 is LNHDA and CDR2 is SQIVND (reference sequence). The J segment lost 3 bases and the V segment lost 6 bases, leaving 4 bases of the junction unmatched. The J gene is TRBJ2-3, the V gene TRBV19; 9 bases map to TRBD1. The clonotype comes from a woman aged 55-69 years with active or convalescent COVID-19. What was sequenced was peripheral blood. The CDR3, as DNA: TGTGCCAGTAGGGGACAGGGAGGAACAGATACGCAGTATTTT. It specifies CASRGQGGTDTQYF.